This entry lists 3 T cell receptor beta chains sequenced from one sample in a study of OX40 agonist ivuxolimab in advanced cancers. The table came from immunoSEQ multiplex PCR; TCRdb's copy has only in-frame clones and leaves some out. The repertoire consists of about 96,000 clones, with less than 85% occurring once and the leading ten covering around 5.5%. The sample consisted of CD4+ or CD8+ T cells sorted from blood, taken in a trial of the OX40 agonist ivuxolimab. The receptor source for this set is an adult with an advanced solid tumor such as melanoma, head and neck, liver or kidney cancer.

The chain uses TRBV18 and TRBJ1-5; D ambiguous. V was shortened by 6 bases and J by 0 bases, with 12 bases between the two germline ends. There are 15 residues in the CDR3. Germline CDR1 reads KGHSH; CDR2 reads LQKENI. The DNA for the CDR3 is TGTGCCAGCTCCCCCGAAACTTATAGCAATCAGCCCCAGCATTTT. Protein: CASSPETYSNQPQHF.

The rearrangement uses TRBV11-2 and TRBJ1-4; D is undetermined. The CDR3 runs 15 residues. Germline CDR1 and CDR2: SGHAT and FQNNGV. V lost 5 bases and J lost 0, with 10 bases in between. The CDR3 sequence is CASSLGVATNEKLFF. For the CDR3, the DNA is TGTGCCAGCAGCCTAGGAGTTGCAACTAATGAAAAACTGTTTTTT.

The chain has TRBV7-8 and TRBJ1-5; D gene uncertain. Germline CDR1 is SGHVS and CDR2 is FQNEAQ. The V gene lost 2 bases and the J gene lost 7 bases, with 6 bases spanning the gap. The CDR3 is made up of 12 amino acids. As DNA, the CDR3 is TGTGCCAGCAGCTTAACAGTCCAGCCCCAGCATTTT. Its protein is CASSLTVQPQHF.